This TCR beta chain was sequenced for a study of T cell responses to AZD1222 COVID-19 vaccine. The germline gives CDR1 SGHRS, CDR2 YFSETQ. The length of the CDR3 is 16 residues. The trim removed 4 bases at V and 0 bases at J, leaving 7 bases unmatched. Data came from immunoSEQ multiplex PCR; TCRdb stores just in-frame clones and leaves some out. Altogether 130,000 or so clones are present, around 84% being singletons, with the ten largest covering approximately 12%. This material consisted of peripheral blood, taken on day 0 of AZD1222 vaccination. V is TRBV5-1 and J is TRBJ1-3; 7 nucleotides align to TRBD1. This sequence originates from an adult in good health. CDR3 DNA sequence: TGCGCCAGCAGCGGGGGACAGCGCAGCTCTGGAAACACCATATATTTT. This translates into CASSGGQRSSGNTIYF.